This is a list of T cell receptor beta chains from one sample in a study of blood T cell repertoires in COVID-19. Assay: immunoSEQ multiplex PCR; the TCRdb copy retains only in-frame clones and omits some. The table has 120,000 to 150,000 clones, roughly 88% seen once. The sequenced sample consisted of PBMCs or T cells enriched from blood (not recorded which). Receptors were obtained from a woman in her 30s with acute COVID-19. The CDR3 runs from the conserved cysteine through the conserved F or W. D genes are given only for firm matches. Rows may omit the clone size; those that give it use once, few, many or a size class.

TRBJ1-3,TRBV7-8,-,-,TGTGCCAGCAGCTTAATGGCTCCCCAGGGTGGAAACACCATATATTTT,CASSLMAPQGGNTIYF
TRBJ2-6,TRBV6-6,-,-,TGTGCCAGCACCGGTGGGGCACTTGGGGCCAACGTCCTGACTTTC,CASTGGALGANVLTF
TRBJ2-6,TRBV28,TRBD2,-,TGTGCCAGCAGCCCGTGGTCTAGCGGGAGCTCTGGGGCCAACGTCCTGACTTTC,CASSPWSSGSSGANVLTF
TRBJ1-6,TRBV5-6,-,-,TGTGCCAGCAGCTATGAATCTACCCCCCTCCACTTT,CASSYESTPLHF
TRBJ2-7,TRBV11-3,TRBD2,once,TGTGCCAGCAGCACAAGCGGGAGCTCCTACGAGCAGTACTTC,CASSTSGSSYEQYF
TRBJ1-1,TRBV7-2,-,-,TGTGCCAGCACCGCCCTGAGGGCCACTGAAGCTTTCTTT,CASTALRATEAFF
TRBJ2-7,TRBV6-1,-,-,TGTGCCAGCAGTGTCTACGGGGTGGCAGGAGGATCCTACGAGCAGTACTTC,CASSVYGVAGGSYEQYF
TRBJ2-7,TRBV11-2,TRBD2,-,TGTGCCAGCAGCTTAAGACTAGCGGGACCATACGAGCAGTACTTC,CASSLRLAGPYEQYF
TRBJ2-7,TRBV5-6,TRBD1,-,TGTGCCAGCACGCAAGATCCGACAGGGGCGAATCTCCGCGAGCAGTACTTC,CASTQDPTGANLREQYF
TRBJ1-5,TRBV28,-,-,TGTGCCAGCAGTCCCCTCACAATTGGCAGGGAACGATATAGCAATCAGCCCCAGCATTTT,CASSPLTIGRERYSNQPQHF
TRBJ2-7,TRBV10-2,-,-,TGCGCCAGCAGTGGGCTCCACGAGCAGTACTTC,CASSGLHEQYF